This T cell receptor beta chain is drawn from a study of tumor-infiltrating lymphocytes in primary liver carcinoma. General observations from the study: Whereas tumor region pairs overlapped more, tumor-adjacent and tumor-blood pairs overlapped less. Tumor top-250-clone fraction significantly exceeded that of blood (p = 0.039).

For blood RNA, unsorted whole blood served as the source, and germline DNA was extracted too. In this sample, this clonotype turned up a few times. What it binds is unknown. The V end lost 5 bases, the J end lost 3 bases, and 11 bases lay between the germline ends. There are 13 residues in the CDR3. The input was approximately 500 ng total RNA; TCR beta cDNA was made from it with a constant-region primer. Libraries of TCR beta came from three nested multiplex PCR rounds with slightly modified ARM-PCR. The opening two PCR rounds, about 11 cycles each, paired TRBV1-TRBV30 forward primers with a C-beta reverse primer. TCRdb passed the multiplex PCR reads through MiXCR, listing each CDR3 protein once. The sample carries about 350,000 distinct CDR3 sequences, less than 65% recorded once.

Sequencing was done on a sample of peripheral blood. The chain has TRBV12-3 or TRBV12-4 and TRBJ2-7; D is uncertain. The TCR was taken from a middle-aged man with primary liver carcinoma and hepatitis B virus infection. DNA for the CDR3: TGTGCCAGCAGTCCTCGACCAAGCTACGAGCAGTACTTC. This translates into CASSPRPSYEQYF.